This paragraph reports one TCR beta chain. No antigen is known for it. Sequenced samples came from active juvenile idiopathic arthritis patients. This specimen comes from a study of circulating and synovial CD4+ cells in juvenile arthritis. Germline values: CDR1 GTSNPN, CDR2 SVGIG (reference sequence). The CDR3 loop spans 14 amino acids. Deletions cut 2 bases from V and 2 bases from J, with 10 bases between. Points from the study as a whole: Shared-clonotype fractions with synovium likely underestimate full repertoire overlap. Circulating pathogenic-like lymphocytes shared a substantially higher fraction of CDR3 sequences with synovium than bulk blood.

Sequenced by immunoSEQ multiplex PCR; TCRdb stores in-frame clones only, minus some. The table includes under 35,000 clones, just over 90% detected once. This TCR was recovered from a human donor with juvenile idiopathic arthritis. The sequenced sample consisted of CD4+ T cells from blood. The V call is TRBV30, the J call TRBJ2-1; no firm D call. The CDR3 is CAWSYGQTYNEQFF. CDR3 nucleotides: TGTGCCTGGAGTTATGGTCAGACCTACAATGAGCAGTTCTTC. Together with reference TRBV30 and TRBJ2-1, the CDR3 gives the full variable domain: SQTIHQWPATLVQPVGSPLSLECTVEGTSNPNLYWYRQAAGRGLQLLFYSVGIGQISSEVPQNLSASRPQDRQFILSSKKLLLSDSGFYLCAWSYGQTYNEQFFGPGTRLTVL.